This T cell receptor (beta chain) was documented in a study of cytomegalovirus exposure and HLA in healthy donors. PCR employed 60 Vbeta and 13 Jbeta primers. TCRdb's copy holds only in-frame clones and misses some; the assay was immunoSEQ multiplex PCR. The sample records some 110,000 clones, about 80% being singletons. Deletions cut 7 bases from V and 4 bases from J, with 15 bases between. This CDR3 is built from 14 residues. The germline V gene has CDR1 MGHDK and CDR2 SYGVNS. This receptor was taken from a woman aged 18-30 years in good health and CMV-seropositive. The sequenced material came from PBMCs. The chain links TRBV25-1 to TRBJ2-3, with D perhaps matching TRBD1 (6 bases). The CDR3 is CASTNGQRADTQYF. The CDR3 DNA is TGTGCCAGCACTAACGGACAGAGGGCAGATACGCAGTATTTT.